This T cell receptor beta chain was observed in a study of response to subunit inactivated influenza vaccine. TCRdb passed the RT-PCR reads through MiXCR, listing each CDR3 protein once. The sample records fewer than 350,000 distinct CDR3 sequences, 20% to 25% being singletons. This clonotype was found a few times. Germline V gives CDR1 SGHDN, CDR2 FVKESK. Trimming stripped 1 base from V and 0 bases from J, with 10 bases between. CDR3 length: 16 residues. The specimen comprised PBMCs from blood, sampled approximately 20 months after vaccination. The clonotype comes from a man aged 45 to 70 who received an inactivated influenza vaccine. The V and J genes are TRBV14 and TRBJ2-1; D call uncertain. The CDR3 nucleotides are TGTGCCAGCAGCCAAGGGTGGAGCCGCTCCTACAATGAGCAGTTCTTC. Protein: CASSQGWSRSYNEQFF.